These T cell receptor beta chains were read from a single sample in a study of blood T cells in healthy people across ages. TCRdb recomputed calls from the 5' RACE reads with MiXCR, one row per CDR3 protein. The sample holds some 900,000 distinct CDR3 sequences; roughly 43% are singletons and the top ten take about an eighth. Sequenced material: blood. The receptors shown here come from a man between 25 and 39 years old in good health. CDR3s include the opening cysteine and the closing phenylalanine or tryptophan. D genes are given only for firm matches. For some rows the clone size is stated as once, few or many, or as a class when expanded; others skip it.

clone_size: .
j_call: TRBJ2-1
v_call: TRBV12-3/TRBV12-4
cdr3_length: 15
d_call: TRBD2
cdr3_aa: CASRTLAGGNNEQFF
cdr3_nt: TGTGCCAGCAGGACACTAGCGGGGGGGAACAATGAGCAGTTCTTC

clone_size: .
j_call: TRBJ1-5
v_call: TRBV10-3
cdr3_length: 13
d_call: TRBD1
cdr3_aa: CAISGTGDQPQHF
cdr3_nt: TGTGCCATCAGTGGGACAGGGGATCAGCCCCAGCATTTT

clone_size: .
j_call: TRBJ2-3
v_call: TRBV20-1
cdr3_length: 15
d_call: TRBD2
cdr3_aa: CSARPTSEITDTQYF
cdr3_nt: TGCAGTGCTAGGCCTACTAGCGAGATCACAGATACGCAGTATTTT

clone_size: .
j_call: TRBJ2-3
v_call: TRBV4-1
cdr3_length: 15
d_call: TRBD1
cdr3_aa: CASSYRQGIPDTQYF
cdr3_nt: TGCGCCAGCAGCTACCGACAGGGTATCCCAGATACGCAGTATTTT

clone_size: few
j_call: TRBJ1-2
v_call: TRBV6-5
cdr3_length: 14
d_call: .
cdr3_aa: CASSSRTGIYGYTF
cdr3_nt: TGTGCCAGCAGTTCCCGGACGGGGATCTATGGCTACACCTTC

clone_size: .
j_call: TRBJ1-1
v_call: TRBV3-1
cdr3_length: 17
d_call: TRBD1
cdr3_aa: CASSQDARGGRGTEAFF
cdr3_nt: TGTGCCAGCAGCCAAGATGCCAGGGGGGGTAGGGGAACTGAAGCTTTCTTT

clone_size: few
j_call: TRBJ2-1
v_call: TRBV5-1
cdr3_length: 14
d_call: .
cdr3_aa: CASSLAVGLDEQFF
cdr3_nt: TGCGCCAGCAGCTTGGCCGTAGGGTTGGATGAGCAGTTCTTC

clone_size: once
j_call: TRBJ1-2
v_call: TRBV9
cdr3_length: 14
d_call: .
cdr3_aa: CASSVVASNYGYTF
cdr3_nt: TGTGCCAGCAGCGTAGTGGCCTCTAACTATGGCTACACCTTC

clone_size: .
j_call: TRBJ2-7
v_call: TRBV6-2/TRBV6-3
cdr3_length: 13
d_call: .
cdr3_aa: CASSYGAGTEQYF
cdr3_nt: TGTGCCAGCAGTTACGGGGCGGGAACCGAGCAGTACTTC

clone_size: .
j_call: TRBJ1-2
v_call: TRBV7-9
cdr3_length: 14
d_call: .
cdr3_aa: CASSLVDGSYGYTF
cdr3_nt: TGTGCCAGCAGCTTAGTGGACGGAAGCTATGGCTACACCTTC

clone_size: .
j_call: TRBJ2-1
v_call: TRBV12-5
cdr3_length: 16
d_call: TRBD2
cdr3_aa: CASGLVGTSGTHEQFF
cdr3_nt: TGTGCTAGTGGTTTGGTCGGCACTAGCGGGACCCATGAGCAGTTCTTC

clone_size: .
j_call: TRBJ2-4
v_call: TRBV28
cdr3_length: 13
d_call: TRBD2
cdr3_aa: CASISSGSNIQYF
cdr3_nt: TGTGCCAGCATCTCTAGCGGGAGCAACATTCAGTACTTC

clone_size: .
j_call: TRBJ1-1
v_call: TRBV7-9
cdr3_length: 12
d_call: .
cdr3_aa: CASSLMLAEAFF
cdr3_nt: TGTGCCAGCAGCTTAATGTTGGCTGAAGCTTTCTTT

clone_size: .
j_call: TRBJ2-6
v_call: TRBV20-1
cdr3_length: 18
d_call: TRBD2
cdr3_aa: CSARETSGGFSGANVLTF
cdr3_nt: TGCAGTGCTAGAGAAACTAGCGGGGGGTTCTCTGGGGCCAACGTCCTGACTTTC

clone_size: many
j_call: TRBJ2-5
v_call: TRBV5-1
cdr3_length: 15
d_call: TRBD2
cdr3_aa: CASSSTSGGLETQYF
cdr3_nt: TGCGCCAGCAGCTCCACTAGCGGGGGTCTTGAGACCCAGTACTTC

clone_size: .
j_call: TRBJ2-1
v_call: TRBV4-3
cdr3_length: 15
d_call: TRBD1
cdr3_aa: CASSQTGQGINEQFF
cdr3_nt: TGCGCCAGCAGCCAAACCGGACAGGGTATCAATGAGCAGTTCTTC

clone_size: few
j_call: TRBJ2-1
v_call: TRBV29-1
cdr3_length: 16
d_call: TRBD1
cdr3_aa: CSVEDFGTGKPNEQFF
cdr3_nt: TGCAGCGTTGAAGACTTTGGGACAGGGAAACCCAATGAGCAGTTCTTC

clone_size: few
j_call: TRBJ1-2
v_call: TRBV4-3
cdr3_length: 15
d_call: .
cdr3_aa: CASSQEPYLGPGYTF
cdr3_nt: TGCGCCAGCAGCCAAGAACCCTACCTGGGGCCTGGCTACACCTTC

clone_size: .
j_call: TRBJ1-5
v_call: TRBV2
cdr3_length: 15
d_call: .
cdr3_aa: CASSETRQNNQPQHF
cdr3_nt: TGTGCCAGCAGTGAAACTAGACAGAACAATCAGCCCCAGCATTTT

clone_size: .
j_call: TRBJ1-4
v_call: TRBV3-1
cdr3_length: 14
d_call: .
cdr3_aa: CASSQVGSREKLFF
cdr3_nt: TGTGCCAGCAGCCAAGTTGGGTCTCGGGAAAAACTGTTTTTT

clone_size: .
j_call: TRBJ2-7
v_call: TRBV20-1
cdr3_length: 16
d_call: TRBD2
cdr3_aa: CSAIRHGTSLINEQYF
cdr3_nt: TGCAGTGCTATACGCCACGGGACTAGTTTAATCAATGAGCAGTACTTC

clone_size: .
j_call: TRBJ2-3
v_call: TRBV6-6
cdr3_length: 15
d_call: TRBD2
cdr3_aa: CASSPTSGATDTQYF
cdr3_nt: TGTGCCAGCAGCCCGACTAGCGGGGCTACAGACACGCAGTATTTT

clone_size: few
j_call: TRBJ2-7
v_call: TRBV6-1
cdr3_length: 11
d_call: .
cdr3_aa: CATSRVYEQYF
cdr3_nt: TGTGCCACCTCCAGAGTCTACGAGCAGTACTTC

clone_size: .
j_call: TRBJ2-5
v_call: TRBV7-2
cdr3_length: 15
d_call: .
cdr3_aa: CASSLAREGGETQYF
cdr3_nt: TGTGCCAGCAGCTTAGCCAGGGAAGGGGGAGAGACCCAGTACTTC

clone_size: .
j_call: TRBJ2-7
v_call: TRBV3-1
cdr3_length: 15
d_call: TRBD1
cdr3_aa: CASSLHSGTGAEQYF
cdr3_nt: TGTGCCAGCAGCCTTCACTCCGGGACAGGGGCCGAGCAGTACTTC

clone_size: .
j_call: TRBJ2-2
v_call: TRBV6-1
cdr3_length: 14
d_call: .
cdr3_aa: CASKARTNTGELFF
cdr3_nt: TGTGCCAGCAAGGCTAGAACGAACACCGGGGAGCTGTTTTTT

clone_size: .
j_call: TRBJ1-5
v_call: TRBV18
cdr3_length: 14
d_call: .
cdr3_aa: CASSRQYSNQPQHF
cdr3_nt: TGTGCCAGCTCACGGCAGTATAGCAATCAGCCCCAGCATTTT

clone_size: few
j_call: TRBJ2-7
v_call: TRBV7-4
cdr3_length: 11
d_call: TRBD2
cdr3_aa: CASSWEGEQYF
cdr3_nt: TGTGCCAGCAGCTGGGAGGGCGAGCAGTACTTC

clone_size: few
j_call: TRBJ1-5
v_call: TRBV7-2
cdr3_length: 16
d_call: .
cdr3_aa: CASSLDAGYSNQPQHF
cdr3_nt: TGTGCCAGCAGCTTAGATGCAGGGTATAGCAATCAGCCCCAGCATTTT

clone_size: many
j_call: TRBJ2-1
v_call: TRBV20-1
cdr3_length: 16
d_call: .
cdr3_aa: CSALHKGRMQYNEQFF
cdr3_nt: TGCAGTGCTCTTCATAAAGGACGGATGCAGTACAATGAGCAGTTCTTC

clone_size: .
j_call: TRBJ1-1
v_call: TRBV5-5
cdr3_length: 16
d_call: .
cdr3_aa: CASSYGPAGVNTEAFF
cdr3_nt: TGTGCCAGCAGCTATGGACCGGCGGGGGTGAACACTGAAGCTTTCTTT

clone_size: .
j_call: TRBJ2-1
v_call: TRBV4-2
cdr3_length: 15
d_call: TRBD2
cdr3_aa: CASSPAERGYNEQFF
cdr3_nt: TGTGCCAGCAGCCCCGCGGAGCGGGGCTACAATGAGCAGTTCTTC

clone_size: .
j_call: TRBJ2-7
v_call: TRBV30
cdr3_length: 14
d_call: TRBD2
cdr3_aa: CAWTQVAGLYEQYF
cdr3_nt: TGTGCCTGGACCCAGGTAGCGGGGCTTTACGAGCAGTACTTC

clone_size: .
j_call: TRBJ2-7
v_call: TRBV28
cdr3_length: 15
d_call: .
cdr3_aa: CASSPTRLGSYEQYF
cdr3_nt: TGTGCCAGCAGCCCGACCAGGCTCGGCTCCTACGAGCAGTACTTC

clone_size: .
j_call: TRBJ1-4
v_call: TRBV2
cdr3_length: 15
d_call: .
cdr3_aa: CASRRSRQNNEKLFF
cdr3_nt: TGTGCCAGCAGGCGGTCGAGACAGAATAATGAAAAACTGTTTTTT

clone_size: once
j_call: TRBJ2-3
v_call: TRBV20-1
cdr3_length: 12
d_call: .
cdr3_aa: CSAPGPAGTQYF
cdr3_nt: TGCAGTGCTCCGGGACCGGCGGGTACGCAGTATTTT

clone_size: .
j_call: TRBJ1-1
v_call: TRBV12-3/TRBV12-4
cdr3_length: 14
d_call: TRBD1
cdr3_aa: CASTSQGGLTEAFF
cdr3_nt: TGTGCCAGCACCTCGCAGGGGGGGCTCACTGAAGCTTTCTTT

clone_size: .
j_call: TRBJ2-1
v_call: TRBV7-9
cdr3_length: 15
d_call: .
cdr3_aa: CASGISGQPYNEQFF
cdr3_nt: TGTGCCAGCGGCATTTCGGGACAACCCTACAATGAGCAGTTCTTC

clone_size: few
j_call: TRBJ1-2
v_call: TRBV20-1
cdr3_length: 13
d_call: .
cdr3_aa: CSAPDSGPYGYTF
cdr3_nt: TGCAGTGCGCCGGACAGCGGCCCCTATGGCTACACCTTC

clone_size: .
j_call: TRBJ2-4
v_call: TRBV18
cdr3_length: 14
d_call: .
cdr3_aa: CASSPGTEKYIQYF
cdr3_nt: TGTGCCAGCTCACCCGGGACGGAGAAGTACATTCAGTACTTC

clone_size: .
j_call: TRBJ1-2
v_call: TRBV4-1
cdr3_length: 15
d_call: .
cdr3_aa: CASSQGAGPMSGYTF
cdr3_nt: TGCGCCAGCAGCCAAGGTGCAGGGCCAATGAGTGGCTACACCTTC

clone_size: .
j_call: TRBJ2-7
v_call: TRBV28
cdr3_length: 15
d_call: TRBD2
cdr3_aa: CASSDRLAGGNFQYF
cdr3_nt: TGTGCCAGCAGTGACAGACTAGCGGGAGGGAACTTCCAGTACTTC

clone_size: many
j_call: TRBJ2-7
v_call: TRBV6-5
cdr3_length: 12
d_call: TRBD2
cdr3_aa: CASRGGSYEQYF
cdr3_nt: TGTGCCAGCAGGGGAGGGTCCTACGAGCAGTACTTC

clone_size: few
j_call: TRBJ2-1
v_call: TRBV4-2
cdr3_length: 15
d_call: TRBD2
cdr3_aa: CASGVGGSSYNEQFF
cdr3_nt: TGTGCCAGTGGGGTCGGGGGGAGCTCCTACAATGAGCAGTTCTTC

clone_size: .
j_call: TRBJ1-2
v_call: TRBV5-1
cdr3_length: 12
d_call: .
cdr3_aa: CASSGGVNGYTF
cdr3_nt: TGCGCCAGCAGCGGCGGGGTAAATGGCTACACCTTC

clone_size: .
j_call: TRBJ1-1
v_call: TRBV7-8
cdr3_length: 16
d_call: .
cdr3_aa: CASSPRVGVKNTEAFF
cdr3_nt: TGTGCCAGCAGCCCGAGGGTCGGCGTGAAGAACACTGAAGCTTTCTTT

clone_size: few
j_call: TRBJ2-5
v_call: TRBV7-9
cdr3_length: 15
d_call: .
cdr3_aa: CASSLARAGEETQYF
cdr3_nt: TGTGCCAGCAGCTTAGCGCGGGCAGGAGAAGAGACCCAGTACTTC

clone_size: few
j_call: TRBJ2-7
v_call: TRBV20-1
cdr3_length: 14
d_call: .
cdr3_aa: CSARPIGQGGEQYF
cdr3_nt: TGCAGTGCTAGACCTATCGGGCAGGGAGGCGAGCAGTACTTC

clone_size: .
j_call: TRBJ2-6
v_call: TRBV29-1
cdr3_length: 14
d_call: TRBD1
cdr3_aa: CSVPTGNGANVLTF
cdr3_nt: TGCAGCGTTCCGACAGGGAACGGGGCCAACGTCCTGACTTTC